These T cell receptor beta chains were read from a single sample in a study of T cell responses to AZD1222 COVID-19 vaccine. Libraries were prepared by immunoSEQ multiplex PCR; TCRdb keeps only in-frame clonotypes and omits some of them. The sample carries nearly 110,000 clones, roughly 90% recorded once. Sequencing was performed on peripheral blood, taken on day 0 of AZD1222 vaccination. Source of these receptors: an adult in good health. CDR3s include the opening cysteine and the closing phenylalanine or tryptophan. D genes are given only for firm matches. Size values are once, few and many counts, or a class for expanded clones, and some rows have none.

>TRBD1|TRBV2|TRBJ1-2|NA
TGTGCCAGCAGCGTCGGACAGGAGAGCGGCTACACCTTC
CASSVGQESGYTF
>NA|TRBV4-3|TRBJ1-3|NA
TGCGCCAGCAGCCCAGCCAGGGCTACCGGAAACACCATATATTTT
CASSPARATGNTIYF
>TRBD2|TRBV29-1|TRBJ2-1|NA
TGCAGCGTTGTTAGGACTAGCGGCTGGAATGAGCAGTTCTTC
CSVVRTSGWNEQFF
>TRBD2|TRBV4-2|TRBJ2-7|NA
TGTGCCAGCAGCCAAGAGGGCGGGACTAGCGGCATCCACGAGCAGTACTTC
CASSQEGGTSGIHEQYF
>NA|TRBV28|TRBJ1-2|NA
TGTGCCAGCAGTTTCCAGAGAGCTAACTATGGCTACACCTTC
CASSFQRANYGYTF
>TRBD2|TRBV5-4|TRBJ2-3|NA
TGTGCCAGCAGCTTGGGACTAGCGCGGGCCACAGATACGCAGTATTTT
CASSLGLARATDTQYF
>TRBD1|TRBV6-5|TRBJ1-1|NA
TGTGCCAGCAGGATACACAGGGGTTCGGCTGAAGCTTTCTTT
CASRIHRGSAEAFF
>NA|TRBV5-1|TRBJ2-2|NA
TGCGCCAGCAGCGAAGGGAACACCGGGGAGCTGTTTTTT
CASSEGNTGELFF
>NA|TRBV15|TRBJ1-1|NA
TGTGCCACCAGCAGAGTGGGGCTACTGAACACTGAAGCTTTCTTT
CATSRVGLLNTEAFF
>TRBD1|TRBV28|TRBJ2-7|NA
TGTGCCAGCAGCCTAATAGGGGGCAGCCGTGGGGAGTACTTC
CASSLIGGSRGEYF
>TRBD2|TRBV19|TRBJ2-1|NA
TGTGCCAGTAGCATCAGACTAGCGGGGTCAAGCTCCTACAATGAGCAGTTCTTC
CASSIRLAGSSSYNEQFF
>NA|TRBV11-3|TRBJ1-4|NA
TGTGCCAGCAGCGAAAGGACTGGCGGGAATGAAAAACTGTTTTTT
CASSERTGGNEKLFF
>NA|TRBV9|TRBJ2-7|NA
TGTGCCACTTACAGCGGACCCTACGAGCAGTACTTC
CATYSGPYEQYF
>TRBD1|TRBV6-4|TRBJ1-6|NA
TGTGCCAGCAGTGACGGGGACAGGGCCAATTCACCCCTCCACTTT
CASSDGDRANSPLHF
>TRBD1|TRBV5-1|TRBJ2-1|NA
TGCGCCAGCAGCCTACAGGGACAGGGCTACAATGAGCAGTTCTTC
CASSLQGQGYNEQFF
>TRBD2|TRBV6-5|TRBJ2-1|NA
TGTGCCAGCAGTTACGGGGGAGGGCCTCCTGAGCAGTTCTTC
CASSYGGGPPEQFF
>NA|TRBV30|TRBJ2-6|NA
TGTGCCTGGAGTGTATGGGCCCAGGGGCTCACTGGGGCCAACGTCCTGACTTTC
CAWSVWAQGLTGANVLTF
>NA|TRBV4-1|TRBJ2-2|NA
TGCGCCAGCAGCTACTGGGGGGCGAACACCGGGGAGCTGTTTTTT
CASSYWGANTGELFF
>TRBD2|TRBV2|TRBJ2-7|NA
TGTGCCAGCAGTGGACTAGCGGACTACGAGCAGTACTTC
CASSGLADYEQYF
>TRBD1|TRBV7-2|TRBJ1-2|few
TGTGCCAGCAGCGCCGGACAGGGGAGCACCTATGGCTACACCTTC
CASSAGQGSTYGYTF
>NA|TRBV6-6|TRBJ1-2|NA
TGTGCCAGCAGTTACGAGGGGGGCTATGGCTACACCTTC
CASSYEGGYGYTF
>NA|TRBV2|TRBJ1-1|NA
TGTGCCAGCAGTGAAGTAAAGGGGTGGAACACTGAAGCTTTCTTT
CASSEVKGWNTEAFF
>NA|TRBV30|TRBJ1-4|NA
TGTGCCTGGAGTGTACCTGAGGGGCTAGGGGAAAAACTGTTTTTT
CAWSVPEGLGEKLFF
>NA|TRBV6-2/TRBV6-3|TRBJ2-3|NA
TGTGCCAGCAGTTACGACGAGCGATCCACAGATACGCAGTATTTT
CASSYDERSTDTQYF
>NA|TRBV27|TRBJ1-1|NA
TGTGCCAGCAGTTTGGAGGGCAGGGGCACTGAAGCTTTCTTT
CASSLEGRGTEAFF
>TRBD1|TRBV18|TRBJ1-6|once
TGTGCCAGCTCACCAACAGGGGGCTATAATTCACCCCTCCACTTT
CASSPTGGYNSPLHF
>NA|TRBV4-3|TRBJ1-2|NA
TGCGCCAGCAGCCAAGAAAGGAGGGGGGGCTACACCTTC
CASSQERRGGYTF
>NA|TRBV5-4|TRBJ1-2|NA
TGTGCCAGCACAGGTGGGCGCAGGGTTTCGGATGGCTACACCTTC
CASTGGRRVSDGYTF
>NA|TRBV24-1|TRBJ2-5|NA
TGTGCCACCAGTGATGCAGGGGCGGTGTACCAAGAGACCCAGTACTTC
CATSDAGAVYQETQYF
>TRBD1|TRBV19|TRBJ1-1|NA
TGTGCCACCGGTTCCCCTCGGGACAGCTCCGTGAACACTGAAGCTTTCTTT
CATGSPRDSSVNTEAFF
>TRBD1|TRBV7-8|TRBJ2-2|NA
TGTGCCAGCAGCTTGTCCCCCGGGACAGGGTTCGCCGGGGAGCTGTTTTTT
CASSLSPGTGFAGELFF